The 24 T cell receptor beta chains presented below share a single source sample, sequenced in a study of cytomegalovirus exposure and HLA in healthy donors. Vbeta (60) and Jbeta (13) primers were used in the PCR. Some clones are missing from TCRdb's copy, which holds only in-frame ones; the method was immunoSEQ multiplex PCR. The sample holds under 200,000 clones, roughly 80% seen once. Sample: PBMCs. These receptors were collected from a male donor in good health and CMV-seronegative.

The chain joins TRBV4-2 to TRBJ2-3; possible D gene TRBD2, 6 bases. V was shortened by 0 bases and J by 7 bases, with 23 bases between the two germline ends. The germline CDR1 and CDR2 sequences are LGHNA and YNFKEQ. This CDR3 region has 18 residues. The CDR3 DNA follows: TGTGCCAGCAGCCAAGAAGCGTTTGGACTACCGGCTGGAAATACGCAGTATTTT. Translation: CASSQEAFGLPAGNTQYF.

This sequence joins TRBV18 and TRBJ2-2; D uncertain. Looked up from germline, CDR1 is KGHSH and CDR2 is LQKENI. Trimming cost V 5 bases and J 3 bases, with 4 bases left between them. The CDR3 is 12 amino acids. The CDR3 DNA reads as TGTGCCAGCTCAATATACACCGGGGAGCTGTTTTTT. Protein product: CASSIYTGELFF.

In DNA, the CDR3 is TGTGCCAGCAGCCAACTAGAGACGCAGTATTTT. Protein sequence: CASSQLETQYF. The genes are TRBV7-9 and TRBJ2-3; tentatively, D is TRBD2 (5 bases). The length of the CDR3 is 11 residues. V was trimmed by 5 bases and J by 9 bases, leaving 9 bases between them. Germline loops: CDR1 SEHNR, CDR2 FQNEAQ (reference sequence). The full variable domain, in which reference TRBV7-9 and TRBJ2-3 provide the parts outside the CDR3, is DTGVSQNPRHKITKRGQNVTFRCDPISEHNRLYWYRQTLGQGPEFLTYFQNEAQLEKSRLLSDRFSAERPKGSFSTLEIQRTEQGDSAMYLCASSQLETQYFGPGTRLTVL.

The chain joins TRBV5-1 to TRBJ2-2; D is unclear. Trimming removed 0 bases at V and 2 bases at J, with 11 bases between. CDR1 and CDR2 from the germline V gene are SGHRS and YFSETQ. This CDR3 contains 16 residues. This CDR3 reads CASSLEAVGNTGELFF. CDR3 in DNA: TGCGCCAGCAGCTTGGAGGCGGTTGGAAACACCGGGGAGCTGTTTTTT.

This rearrangement joins TRBV5-6 to TRBJ1-6; tentatively, D is TRBD1 (5 bases). Deletions cut 1 base from V and 5 bases from J, with 10 bases between. CDR3 length: 15 residues. CDR1 SGHDT and CDR2 YYEEEE come from the germline V gene. The CDR3 sequence is CASSLRGIDNSPLHF. The CDR3 DNA follows: TGTGCCAGCAGCTTGAGGGGAATTGATAATTCACCCCTCCACTTT. The variable domain in full, completed from reference TRBV5-6 and TRBJ1-6, reads DAGVTQSPTHLIKTRGQQVTLRCSPKSGHDTVSWYQQALGQGPQFIFQYYEEEERQRGNFPDRFSGHQFPNYSSELNVNALLLGDSALYLCASSLRGIDNSPLHFGNGTRLTVT.

This clone came up a few times. The chain employs TRBV10-3 and TRBJ1-2; D gene unclear. Trimming shortened V by 8 bases and J by 3 bases, and 16 bases separated the two germline ends. Germline V gene lookup returns CDR1 ENHRY and CDR2 SYGVKD. CDR3 length equals 14 residues. The CDR3 DNA sequence: TGTGCCATCTTAAGCCTCCGGGAGGACTATGGCTACACCTTC. The encoded protein is CAILSLREDYGYTF.

The gene calls are TRBV10-3 and TRBJ1-2; possibly TRBD1 for D (5 bases). Looked up from germline, CDR1 is ENHRY and CDR2 is SYGVKD. The CDR3 consists of 14 residues. The ends were cut back, 2 bases at V and 4 bases at J, with 11 bases in the middle. The CDR3 nucleotides are TGTGCCATCAGTGAGGGGGGGTCGAGCTATGGCTACACCTTC. Translated, it gives CAISEGGSSYGYTF.

This chain connects TRBV11-2 to TRBJ2-2; D may be TRBD1 (6 bases). Germline CDR1 and CDR2: SGHAT and FQNNGV. The CDR3 is made up of 15 amino acids. V dropped 5 bases and J dropped 3 bases, with 13 bases sitting between them. The CDR3 spells CASSQGQRDTGELFF. For the CDR3, the DNA is TGTGCCAGCAGCCAAGGACAGCGCGACACCGGGGAGCTGTTTTTT. Supplemented by reference TRBV11-2 and TRBJ2-2, the full variable domain reads EAGVAQSPRYKIIEKRQSVAFWCNPISGHATLYWYQQILGQGPKLLIQFQNNGVVDDSQLPKDRFSAERLKGVDSTLKIQPAKLEDSAVYLCASSQGQRDTGELFFGEGSRLTVL.

With regard to this clone: Other DNA variants within this sample encode the same CDR3. The chain couples TRBV6-5 to TRBJ1-1, with 8 bases identical to TRBD1. With V trimmed by 3 bases and J by 0 bases, 6 bases remained unmatched. The germline V gene has CDR1 MNHEY and CDR2 SVGAGI. The CDR3 contains 16 residues. CDR3 amino acids: CASSYGQGLMNTEAFF. The CDR3 DNA follows: TGTGCCAGCAGTTATGGACAGGGCCTCATGAACACTGAAGCTTTCTTT.

This chain uses TRBV5-6 with TRBJ1-5; a possible D gene is TRBD1 (5 bases). CDR3 length: 15 residues. Trimming removed 3 bases from V and 0 bases from J, with 10 bases in between. Germline V gives CDR1 SGHDT, CDR2 YYEEEE. The CDR3 sequence is CASSSLTGSNQPQHF. The DNA for the CDR3 is TGTGCCAGCAGCTCGCTCACAGGTAGCAATCAGCCCCAGCATTTT.

This clone was counted between two and nine times. The chain has TRBV9 and TRBJ1-5; 10 bases agree with TRBD1. V trimming: 3 bases; J trimming: 1 base; junction bases outside the gene matches: 1. CDR1 is SGDLS, CDR2 YYNGEE, per germline. This CDR3 has 15 residues. CDR3 residues: CASSGQGASNQPQHF. DNA for the CDR3: TGTGCCAGCAGCGGACAGGGGGCGAGCAATCAGCCCCAGCATTTT.

This clone was observed a few times. The chain links TRBV5-4 to TRBJ1-1, with D perhaps TRBD1 (6 bases). CDR3 length equals 14 residues. The V gene's germline CDR1 is SGHNT and CDR2 YYREEE (reference sequence). V shed 5 bases and J shed 6 bases, with 17 bases lying between them. CDR3 in DNA: TGTGCCAGCAGAATTCGGGAGGGGGGGCCTGAAGCTTTCTTT. Translation gives CASRIREGGPEAFF.

This clone was observed a few times. The genes are TRBV5-5 and TRBJ2-7, with TRBD1 as a possible D gene (5 bases). Trimming stripped 0 bases from V and 3 bases from J, with 13 bases between. This CDR3 region has 15 residues. CDR1 and CDR2 (germline): SGHKS, YYEKEE (reference sequence). As DNA, the CDR3 is TGTGCCAGCAGCTTGGGTCAGGGCAATTTCTACGAGCAGTACTTC. Translated, it gives CASSLGQGNFYEQYF.

The V and J genes are TRBV25-1 and TRBJ1-2; the match to TRBD1 covers 8 bases. CDR1 and CDR2 from the germline V gene are MGHDK and SYGVNS. The CDR3 runs 12 residues. V lost 10 bases to trimming and J lost 5 bases; unmatched junction nucleotides: 6. The CDR3 protein is CATQRQGYGYTF. CDR3 nucleotide sequence: TGTGCCACCCAAAGACAGGGGTATGGCTACACCTTC.

Written as DNA, the CDR3 is TGCGCCAGCACGGGGACAGCCATGGAAGTGAATTCACCCCTCCACTTT. It specifies CASTGTAMEVNSPLHF. J is TRBJ1-6 and V is TRBV5-1; 7 bases agree with TRBD1. Trimming cost V 6 bases and J 7 bases; bases outside gene matches: 13. Germline values: CDR1 SGHRS, CDR2 YFSETQ. The CDR3 is made up of 16 amino acids.

The rearrangement uses TRBV7-9 and TRBJ2-2; 9 bases map to TRBD1. Germline V CDR1 and CDR2: SEHNR, FQNEAQ (reference sequence). The CDR3 consists of 16 residues. Losses at the gene ends were 5 bases for V and 0 bases for J; bases not matched to a gene: 4. Here the CDR3 DNA reads TGTGCCAGCAGCCCCGGACAGGGGACGAACACCGGGGAGCTGTTTTTT. It codes for CASSPGQGTNTGELFF.

This clone came up a few times. The chain is built from TRBV11-2 and TRBJ1-2; D may be TRBD1 (5 bases). The V gene's germline CDR1 is SGHAT and CDR2 FQNNGV. Trimming pared 1 base from V and 5 bases from J, leaving 14 bases between. The CDR3 sequence is 15 residues long. CDR3 bases: TGTGCCAGCAGCTTAGTTCAGGGAGGAGGATATGGCTACACCTTC. This sequence encodes CASSLVQGGGYGYTF.

The chain uses TRBV5-1 and TRBJ1-2, with D tentatively TRBD1 (5 bases). From germline, CDR1 is SGHRS and CDR2 YFSETQ. The V end was cut by 0 bases, the J end by 3 bases, with 9 bases between. The CDR3 extends over 14 amino acids. CDR3 protein: CASSLGQNYYGYTF. As DNA, the CDR3 is TGCGCCAGCAGCTTGGGACAGAACTACTATGGCTACACCTTC.

V gene TRBV6-5 combines with J gene TRBJ1-3; D unclear. The CDR3 extends over 15 amino acids. The germline V gene has CDR1 MNHEY and CDR2 SVGAGI. V was clipped by 4 bases and J by 0 bases, with 10 bases between them. CDR3: CASSSRASSGNTIYF. The CDR3 DNA reads TGTGCCAGCAGTTCGAGGGCCTCCTCTGGAAACACCATATATTTT.

This rearrangement joins TRBV2 to TRBJ1-1; 8 bases agree with TRBD1. The V segment lost 5 bases and the J segment 2 bases; nucleotides outside the gene matches: 4. The CDR3 is made up of 14 amino acids. Germline-derived CDR1 and CDR2 are SNHLY and FYNNEI. The DNA of the CDR3 is TGTGCCAGCAGTCCTCAGGGGGCAAACACTGAAGCTTTCTTT. Translation gives CASSPQGANTEAFF.

The genes are TRBV27 and TRBJ2-7, with D unresolved. V gave up 3 bases and J gave up 0 bases, with 12 bases separating them. The CDR3 sequence is 15 residues long. Per germline, CDR1 MNHEY and CDR2 SMNVEV (reference sequence). CDR3 protein: CASSFGRTSSYEQYF. DNA for the CDR3: TGTGCCAGCAGTTTTGGGCGAACCAGCTCCTACGAGCAGTACTTC.

This sequence joins TRBV19 and TRBJ2-7, with 7 bases identical to TRBD1. Germline trimming cut 9 bases from V and 7 bases from J; bases unmatched to any gene: 12. The CDR3 covers 13 residues. The germline gives CDR1 LNHDA, CDR2 SQIVND (reference sequence). CDR3 sequence (DNA): TGTGCCAGCCCAAGGGGGCTGAAGGAAGAGCAGTACTTC. Translation: CASPRGLKEEQYF.

A word on this clone: Different DNA sequences within this sample yield the same CDR3. V is TRBV27 and J is TRBJ1-1; D remains ambiguous. V lost 1 base and J 3 bases, leaving 6 bases between the germline ends. Germline lookup yields CDR1 MNHEY and CDR2 SMNVEV (reference sequence). The CDR3 is 13 residues long. CDR3 nucleotides: TGTGCCAGCAGTTTATGGGGAGACACTGAAGCTTTCTTT. Encoded protein: CASSLWGDTEAFF.

A few counts support this clone. This chain joins TRBV6-5 and TRBJ2-5, with 11 bases lining up with TRBD2. The CDR3 consists of 14 residues. V lost 6 bases, J lost 7 bases, and 7 bases stayed unmatched. The germline gives CDR1 MNHEY, CDR2 SVGAGI. The CDR3 bases are TGTGCCAGCAGAAATAGCGGGGGGGTGGGGACCCAGTACTTC. As protein: CASRNSGGVGTQYF.